This passage covers 27 T cell receptor beta chains from one sample sequenced in a study of cytomegalovirus exposure and HLA in healthy donors. The protocol was immunoSEQ multiplex PCR, while the TCRdb copy is restricted to in-frame clones and leaves out a portion. Of a few hundred thousand clones in the sample, 80% to 90% were seen once. Sequenced input: PBMCs. The receptors stem from a woman aged 18 to 35 in good health and CMV-seronegative.

This chain uses TRBV5-1 with TRBJ1-1, with D possibly being TRBD1 (5 bases). Germline CDR1 is SGHRS and CDR2 is YFSETQ. The germline V and J ends were trimmed by 1 base and 3 bases, with 7 bases remaining between them. This CDR3 is built from 13 residues. The CDR3 loop is CASSLQGDTEAFF. DNA for the CDR3: TGCGCCAGCAGCTTGCAAGGGGACACTGAAGCTTTCTTT.

The chain employs TRBV27 and TRBJ2-7; a weak D match, TRBD1 (5 bases). Trimming left V 0 bases short and J 6 bases short, with 9 bases between. Germline V gene data show CDR1 as MNHEY and CDR2 as SMNVEV (reference sequence). The CDR3 totals 13 residues. In nucleotides, the CDR3 is TGTGCCAGCAGTTTATCGCAGGGCCGCGAGCAGTACTTC. This sequence encodes CASSLSQGREQYF.

The chain uses TRBV6-6 and TRBJ1-1; possibly TRBD1 for D (6 bases). Trimming stripped 7 bases from V and 4 bases from J, with 13 bases between. Germline V gene data show CDR1 as MNHNY and CDR2 as SVGAGI (reference sequence). This CDR3 region has 13 residues. The DNA of the CDR3 is TGTGCCAGCATGAGAACAGGGTCCACTGAAGCTTTCTTT. It codes for CASMRTGSTEAFF.

V is TRBV7-2 and J is TRBJ2-1, with 10 nucleotides matching TRBD2. This CDR3 is built from 15 residues. Germline CDR1 and CDR2: SGHTA and FQGNSA. Trimming removed 7 bases from V and 8 bases from J; junction bases left unmatched: 11. CDR3 bases: TGTGCCAGCACCATACGGAGCGGGGGGGCCGATGAGCAGTTCTTC. This translates into CASTIRSGGADEQFF.

V usage is TRBV18 and J usage is TRBJ2-1, with 11 positions matching TRBD2. Trimming removed 4 bases from V and 5 bases from J; junction bases left unmatched: 10. This CDR3 region has 17 residues. Germline V gene lookup returns CDR1 KGHSH and CDR2 LQKENI. CDR3 amino acids: CASSRAPGLAEHNEQFF. The CDR3 bases are TGTGCCAGCTCACGCGCCCCGGGACTAGCGGAGCACAATGAGCAGTTCTTC.

This clone appeared a single time. The chain joins TRBV5-1 to TRBJ2-3, with 8 bases lining up with TRBD1. CDR3 length: 15 amino acids. The V segment lost 4 bases and the J segment 6 bases; nucleotides outside the gene matches: 10. Germline V gene sequence: CDR1 SGHRS, CDR2 YFSETQ. DNA for the CDR3: TGCGCCAGCAGCGGTGGGACAGGAAGGGGGGATACGCAGTATTTT. It translates to CASSGGTGRGDTQYF.

This chain uses TRBV7-9 with TRBJ2-7; a weak D match, TRBD1 (6 bases). V dropped 2 bases and J dropped 3 bases, with 11 bases sitting between them. The CDR3 has 14 amino acids. Germline V gene lookup returns CDR1 SEHNR and CDR2 FQNEAQ (reference sequence). CDR3 amino acids: CASSLQGQHYEQYF. The CDR3 DNA sequence: TGTGCCAGCAGCTTACAGGGACAACACTACGAGCAGTACTTC.

The chain has TRBV4-1 and TRBJ2-7; TRBD1 matches 11 bases. Germline V gene lookup returns CDR1 MGHRA and CDR2 YSYEKL. The CDR3 spans 15 residues. V shed 5 bases and J 5 bases; nucleotides not matched to a gene: 8. CDR3 in DNA: TGCGCCAGCAGCGACCCGGGACAGGGGGTCCACGAGCAGTACTTC. Translation gives CASSDPGQGVHEQYF.

Only a few counts were recorded for this clone. J is TRBJ2-7 and V is TRBV5-4, with TRBD2 matching over 13 bases. The V gene end was trimmed by 5 bases and the J gene end by 6 bases; junction bases not matched to a gene: 5. This CDR3 has 14 residues. From germline, CDR1 is SGHNT and CDR2 YYREEE (reference sequence). CDR3 in amino acids: CASRTSGRRVEQYF. CDR3 DNA sequence: TGTGCCAGCAGGACTAGCGGGAGGCGGGTCGAGCAGTACTTC.

The V call is TRBV7-3, the J call TRBJ1-2; 9 bases line up with TRBD1. The CDR3 consists of 17 residues. V was pared by 4 bases and J by 2 bases, with 11 bases of the junction left unmatched. Germline CDR1 and CDR2: SGHTA and FQGTGA. Here the CDR3 DNA reads TGTGCCAGCAGCTGGAATCGCCCGGGACAGGGAAACTATGGCTACACCTTC. The encoded protein is CASSWNRPGQGNYGYTF.

V usage is TRBV6-5 and J usage is TRBJ2-7; no clear D. CDR3 length equals 15 residues. Trimming removed 0 bases from V and 5 bases from J, with 14 bases in between. Germline CDR1 and CDR2: MNHEY and SVGAGI. The CDR3 DNA is TGTGCCAGCAGTTACTCGGGTTCCGGGTGGCACGAGCAGTACTTC. As protein: CASSYSGSGWHEQYF.

V is TRBV9 and J is TRBJ2-2; TRBD1 matches 7 bases. Germline CDR1 and CDR2: SGDLS and YYNGEE. The trim removed 4 bases at V and 6 bases at J, leaving 6 bases unmatched. The CDR3 consists of 14 residues. The CDR3 here is CASSLRQGAGELFF. DNA for the CDR3: TGTGCCAGCAGCCTCCGACAGGGCGCCGGGGAGCTGTTTTTT.

This rearrangement joins TRBV12-1 to TRBJ2-3; the tabulated D call, TRBD1, remains unverified against the DNA. TRBV12-1 is an annotated pseudogene. The CDR3 contains 18 residues. CDR3 nucleotides: TGTGCCAGCAGCTTCCACAGGGGCGGGAACTTATTCACAGATACGCAGTATTTT. This codes for CASSFHRGGNLFTDTQYF.

The rearrangement joins TRBV5-1 to TRBJ2-1; 7 bases are a match to TRBD1. Germline V lookup: CDR1 SGHRS, CDR2 YFSETQ. J was trimmed by 6 bases and V by 0 bases; bases with no gene match: 6. This CDR3 comprises 15 residues. CDR3 nucleotide sequence: TGCGCCAGCAGCTTGGGGGTGACAGGGTCCAATGAGCAGTTCTTC. As protein: CASSLGVTGSNEQFF.

The V call is TRBV6-1, the J call TRBJ2-5, with D possibly matching TRBD2 (6 bases). Looked up from germline, CDR1 is MNHNS and CDR2 is SASEGT. The CDR3 is made up of 15 amino acids. Trimming pared 4 bases from V and 1 base from J, leaving 13 bases between. Here the CDR3 reads CASSVEEGSQETQYF. The CDR3 nucleotides are TGTGCCAGCAGTGTAGAGGAGGGCAGCCAAGAGACCCAGTACTTC.

This chain uses TRBV5-1 with TRBJ2-5, with TRBD1 matching 8 bases. The CDR3 length is 15 residues. V lost 7 bases, J lost 2 bases, and 10 bases stayed unmatched. Germline V gene sequence: CDR1 SGHRS, CDR2 YFSETQ. CDR3 coding DNA: TGCGCCAGCTGTCAAGCGGACAGGGTGCAAGAGACCCAGTACTTC. This translates into CASCQADRVQETQYF.

This chain joins TRBV9 and TRBJ2-7; 10 nucleotides line up with TRBD1. Germline CDR1 reads SGDLS; CDR2 reads YYNGEE. The CDR3 consists of 16 residues. V gave up 3 bases and J gave up 4 bases; unmatched junction bases: 10. CDR3 protein: CASSGSPGTGEYEQYF. Here the CDR3 DNA reads TGTGCCAGCAGCGGATCACCCGGGACAGGGGAATACGAGCAGTACTTC.

V is TRBV6-1 and J is TRBJ2-7; 10 bases line up with TRBD1. There are 16 residues in the CDR3. Germline V gives CDR1 MNHNS, CDR2 SASEGT. V was pared by 2 bases and J by 4 bases, with 8 bases of the junction left unmatched. The CDR3 is CASSEYHWDRGYEQYF. CDR3 sequence (DNA): TGTGCCAGCAGTGAATACCACTGGGACAGGGGATACGAGCAGTACTTC.

Only a few counts were recorded for this clone. The genes are TRBV19 and TRBJ2-7, with D perhaps TRBD2 (6 bases). This CDR3 is 11 amino acids long. CDR1 LNHDA and CDR2 SQIVND come from the germline V gene (reference sequence). Trimming shortened V by 8 bases and J by 3 bases, and 8 bases separated the two germline ends. The CDR3 DNA sequence: TGTGCCAGTGGGGGACTCTACGAGCAGTACTTC. Translating gives CASGGLYEQYF. Using reference TRBV19 and TRBJ2-7 for the parts outside the CDR3, the full variable domain is DGGITQSPKYLFRKEGQNVTLSCEQNLNHDAMYWYRQDPGQGLRLIYYSQIVNDFQKGDIAEGYSVSREKKESFPLTVTSAQKNPTAFYLCASGGLYEQYFGPGTRLTVT.

There are a few counts of this clone. The chain carries TRBV27 and TRBJ2-1; D is unresolved. V dropped 5 bases and J dropped 5 bases, with 7 bases sitting between them. Germline V gives CDR1 MNHEY, CDR2 SMNVEV (reference sequence). This CDR3 has 12 residues. The CDR3 nucleotides read TGTGCCAGCAGTCCACGGGACAATGAGCAGTTCTTC. Translation gives CASSPRDNEQFF.

The rearrangement joins TRBV4-3 to TRBJ2-3; 10 bases fit TRBD2. The CDR3 spans 18 residues. The V segment lost 0 bases and the J segment 2 bases; nucleotides outside the gene matches: 8. Germline assignment: CDR1 LGHNA and CDR2 YSLEER. The DNA for the CDR3 is TGCGCCAGCAGCCAAGATATGGCTAGCGGGGGCCCCACAGATACGCAGTATTTT. This encodes CASSQDMASGGPTDTQYF.

V is TRBV7-6 and J is TRBJ2-7; TRBD2 agrees at 7 bases. From germline, CDR1 is SGHVS and CDR2 FNYEAQ. The CDR3 runs to 14 residues. J was trimmed by 0 bases and V by 3 bases; bases with no gene match: 2. This CDR3 is CASSFRGGSYEQYF. CDR3 sequence (DNA): TGTGCCAGCAGCTTTCGCGGGGGCTCCTACGAGCAGTACTTC. Full variable domain (rest looked up from reference TRBV7-6 and TRBJ2-7): GAGVSQSPRYKVTKRGQDVALRCDPISGHVSLYWYRQALGQGPEFLTYFNYEAQQDKSGLPNDRFSAERPEGSISTLTIQRTEQRDSAMYRCASSFRGGSYEQYFGPGTRLTVT.

The V gene is TRBV7-2, the J gene TRBJ2-5; 15 bases agree with TRBD2. Trimming cost V 5 bases and J 2 bases; bases outside gene matches: 6. Germline V gene lookup returns CDR1 SGHTA and CDR2 FQGNSA. This CDR3 has 17 amino acids. This CDR3 is CASSPGGLAGGQETQYF. As DNA, the CDR3 is TGTGCCAGCAGCCCCGGGGGACTAGCGGGGGGTCAAGAGACCCAGTACTTC.

Turning to this clone: Other DNA sequences in this specimen translate into the identical CDR3. V gene TRBV6-5 combines with J gene TRBJ2-3; D perhaps matches TRBD1 (5 bases). The CDR3 spans 14 residues. Germline V gene data show CDR1 as MNHEY and CDR2 as SVGAGI. V lost 2 bases and J lost 0, with 6 bases in between. This chain's CDR3 is CASSYRGSTDTQYF. The CDR3 nucleotides are TGTGCCAGCAGTTACAGGGGAAGCACAGATACGCAGTATTTT.

This chain joins TRBV27 and TRBJ1-2; the D gene is possibly TRBD1 (6 bases). V was shortened by 5 bases and J by 3 bases, with 16 bases between the two germline ends. The CDR3 spans 15 residues. From germline, CDR1 is MNHEY and CDR2 SMNVEV (reference sequence). Here the CDR3 DNA reads TGTGCCAGCAGTATCAAACAGGGCCCTGACTATGGCTACACCTTC. It specifies CASSIKQGPDYGYTF.

The V gene is TRBV5-1, the J gene TRBJ1-2; D remains ambiguous. V shed 7 bases and J shed 3 bases, with 16 bases lying between them. Germline loops: CDR1 SGHRS, CDR2 YFSETQ. This CDR3 contains 14 residues. The chain's CDR3 is CASSPGPPDYGYTF. CDR3 coding DNA: TGCGCCAGCTCCCCGGGTCCTCCGGACTATGGCTACACCTTC.

This clone was picked up a small number of times. The chain links TRBV6-6 to TRBJ2-1; D unclear. CDR1 and CDR2 from the germline V gene are MNHNY and SVGAGI (reference sequence). The CDR3 is 13 amino acids. V was trimmed by 4 bases and J by 3 bases, leaving 7 bases between them. The CDR3, as DNA: TGTGCCAGCAGTTCGCTCTACTACAATGAGCAGTTCTTC. Amino acids: CASSSLYYNEQFF.